This TCR beta chain was sequenced during a study of T and B cells in COVID-19 patients. Whole-study context: Peripheral blood came from COVID-19 patients with active infection or after recovery. Of some 21 active-infection patients, about 18 carried comorbidities linked to unfavorable COVID-19 outcome.

The CDR3 spans 12 residues. Multiplex PCR with BIOMED2 TRB-A/B primer pools amplified TRB rearrangements. TCRdb redid the calling of the multiplex PCR reads with MiXCR, one entry per CDR3 protein. The sample comprises roughly 5,400 distinct CDR3 sequences, 25% to 30% of which are singletons, and more than 11% rests with the top ten. Blood genomic DNA input for TRB amplification was roughly 220-500 ng. Findings of the study overall: The recovered cohort had fewer than 3,000 exclusive TCR clusters, including just over 30 low generation probability clusters. Few blood samples existed from mildly ill patients during symptoms or early in severe cases.

Of note for this clonotype: The antigen is unknown. The germline gene is not matched at one end of the junction; a read error may be the cause.

The clonotype was recovered from a human donor with active COVID-19. Input material: blood. The chain couples TRBV12-3 or TRBV12-4 to TRBJ1-1; no reliable D call. The chain's CDR3 is CASSLAGTEAFF. The CDR3, as DNA: TGTGCCAGCAGTCTAGCGGGGACTGAAGCTTTCTTT.